What follows are 19 T cell receptor beta chains derived from one specimen sequenced in a study of blood T cell repertoires in COVID-19. Generated by immunoSEQ multiplex PCR, the TCRdb table keeps only in-frame clones and is missing some. The repertoire holds 7,000 to 9,500 clones, around 80% seen once, with about a tenth in the top ten. Sequencing was done on a sample of peripheral blood. These receptors all stem from a human donor in a cohort sampled during active COVID-19.

The chain's CDR3 is CASSTGQGANTEAFF. In DNA form, the CDR3 reads TGTGCCAGCAGTACGGGACAGGGGGCGAATACTGAAGCTTTCTTT. V gene TRBV6-5 combines with J gene TRBJ1-1; 12 nucleotides line up with TRBD1. Germline CDR1 reads MNHEY; CDR2 reads SVGAGI. Trimming took 5 bases from V and 5 from J; bases not matched to a gene: 6. The CDR3 length is 15 residues.

The chain links TRBV15 to TRBJ2-3, with D maybe TRBD1 (5 bases). The V and J ends lost 0 bases and 6 bases respectively, with 16 bases between them. Looked up from germline, CDR1 is LNHNV and CDR2 is YYDKDF (reference sequence). The CDR3 is made up of 16 amino acids. DNA of the CDR3: TGTGCCACCAGCAGAGATCCGCAAAGGGGTTTGGATACGCAGTATTTT. Protein sequence: CATSRDPQRGLDTQYF.

The chain links TRBV28 to TRBJ1-4; maybe TRBD1 (5 bases). The CDR3 consists of 15 residues. CDR1 is MDHEN, CDR2 SYDVKM, per germline. With 6 bases removed from V and 3 bases from J, the gap between germline ends came to 14 bases. CDR3 loop: CASRPWGEPNEKLFF. CDR3 sequence (DNA): TGTGCCAGCAGACCCTGGGGGGAACCTAATGAAAAACTGTTTTTT.

V is TRBV19 and J is TRBJ1-5, with D tentatively TRBD1 (5 bases). Germline lookup yields CDR1 LNHDA and CDR2 SQIVND (reference sequence). The CDR3 has 14 residues. The V and J ends lost 7 bases and 2 bases respectively, with 12 bases between them. The CDR3 here is CASNFGHGNQPQHF. The CDR3 DNA reads TGTGCCAGTAACTTTGGACATGGCAATCAGCCCCAGCATTTT.

This clone was seen a handful of times. The V and J genes are TRBV14 and TRBJ1-5; 10 bases fit TRBD1. The CDR3 totals 18 residues. Germline CDR1 SGHDN, CDR2 FVKESK. The junction had 5 bases not matched to a gene; V was cut back by 0 bases and J by 0 bases. The chain's CDR3 is CASSQEGGQGYSNQPQHF. The DNA of the CDR3 is TGTGCCAGCAGCCAAGAAGGGGGACAGGGGTATAGCAATCAGCCCCAGCATTTT.

The chain employs TRBV20-1 and TRBJ1-5, with 9 bases identical to TRBD1. The germline V gene encodes CDR1 DFQATT and CDR2 SNEGSKA (reference sequence). The CDR3 consists of 15 residues. V dropped 3 bases and J dropped 0; count of bases not matched to a gene: 3. CDR3 in DNA: TGCAGTGCTAGTGGGACAGGGTATAGCAATCAGCCCCAGCATTTT. It codes for CSASGTGYSNQPQHF.

J is TRBJ2-7 and V is TRBV27; TRBD1 matches at 7 bases. The CDR3 consists of 13 residues. After removal of 6 bases from V and 5 bases from J, the junction contained 7 bases not matched to a gene. Germline V gene lookup returns CDR1 MNHEY and CDR2 SMNVEV (reference sequence). Here the CDR3 DNA reads TGTGCCAGCAGGCCGGGACAGATCCACGAGCAGTACTTC. Protein: CASRPGQIHEQYF.

The chain couples TRBV10-2 to TRBJ2-3; 10 positions match TRBD2. After removal of 8 bases from V and 8 bases from J, the junction contained 7 bases not matched to a gene. The germline CDR1 and CDR2 sequences are WSHSY and SAAADI. There are 13 residues in the CDR3. CDR3 sequence (DNA): TGCGCCAGCGGAGCGGGGGGGCCGAGTACGCAGTATTTT. This encodes CASGAGGPSTQYF.

In this sample, this clone turned up once. The chain combines TRBV7-2 with TRBJ2-1, with D perhaps matching TRBD2 (8 bases). CDR3 length equals 15 residues. Germline CDR1 is SGHTA and CDR2 is FQGNSA. V was shortened by 5 bases and J by 7 bases, with 18 bases between the two germline ends. Written as DNA, the CDR3 is TGTGCCAGCAGCCCAGGGGGGACTAGTGTGAATGAGCAGTTCTTC. The encoded protein is CASSPGGTSVNEQFF.

The rearrangement uses TRBV28 and TRBJ1-6, with a weak D call TRBD1 (5 bases). V lost 4 bases, J lost 1 base, and 11 bases lay in between. The V gene's germline CDR1 is MDHEN and CDR2 SYDVKM. The CDR3 runs 16 residues. The CDR3 DNA reads as TGTGCCAGCAGTTCAGGGAAGTGGTCCTATAATTCACCCCTCCACTTT. Translation: CASSSGKWSYNSPLHF.

The CDR3 DNA is TGTGCCAGCAGCTTTTCGAATAGGAACACTGAAGCTTTCTTT. Its protein is CASSFSNRNTEAFF. The chain combines TRBV5-6 with TRBJ1-1; D ambiguous. In germline, CDR1 is SGHDT, CDR2 YYEEEE. This CDR3 contains 14 residues. The germline V and J ends were trimmed by 2 bases and 1 base, with 9 bases remaining between them.

The chain links TRBV2 to TRBJ2-7, with 7 bases lining up with TRBD1. The V segment lost 6 bases and the J segment 4 bases; nucleotides outside the gene matches: 12. Germline values: CDR1 SNHLY, CDR2 FYNNEI. The CDR3 is 15 residues long. Here the CDR3 reads CASSDPGQVIYEQYF. The CDR3 DNA sequence: TGTGCCAGCAGCGACCCAGGACAGGTTATTTACGAGCAGTACTTC.

The chain is built from TRBV3-1 (or the pseudogene TRBV3-2) and TRBJ2-6; D is perhaps TRBD2 (5 bases). This CDR3 has 15 amino acids. With 5 bases removed from V and 4 bases from J, the gap between germline ends came to 12 bases. The germline CDR1 and CDR2 sequences are LGHDT and YNNKEL (reference sequence). CDR3 residues: CASSSPRGGANVLTF. The CDR3 nucleotides read TGTGCCAGCAGCAGCCCTCGGGGAGGGGCCAACGTCCTGACTTTC.

This sequence joins TRBV18 and TRBJ2-3; 8 bases line up with TRBD1. Unmatched junction bases numbered 4, after V lost 0 bases and J lost 8 bases. Germline lookup yields CDR1 KGHSH and CDR2 LQKENI. This CDR3 is 14 amino acids long. Written as DNA, the CDR3 is TGTGCCAGCTCACCACCCAGGGGGCAAGGTACGCAGTATTTT. It encodes CASSPPRGQGTQYF.

The chain couples TRBV28 to TRBJ2-7; 7 bases match TRBD1. The junction had 5 bases not matched to a gene; V was cut back by 4 bases and J by 5 bases. The CDR3 is 13 amino acids. Germline assignment: CDR1 MDHEN and CDR2 SYDVKM. CDR3: CASSYRQGDEQYF. CDR3 nucleotide sequence: TGTGCCAGCAGTTATCGGCAGGGGGACGAGCAGTACTTC.

Concerning this clone itself: An end of the junction does not agree with germline; a read error may underlie this. This chain uses TRBV7-7 with TRBJ2-5, with 9 bases lining up with TRBD1. CDR3 length: 15 residues. Per germline, CDR1 SSHAT and CDR2 FNYEAQ (reference sequence). The CDR3 DNA reads TGTGCTAGCAGCTTAGGGACAGGGAGGCGGGAGACCCAGTACTTC. It is translated as CASSLGTGRRETQYF.

The chain has TRBV19 and TRBJ1-5, with no clear D. V was pared by 4 bases and J by 0 bases, with 13 bases between. Per germline, CDR1 LNHDA and CDR2 SQIVND (reference sequence). This CDR3 region has 16 residues. As DNA, the CDR3 is TGTGCCAGTAGTACCCGACTGAGGGATAGCAATCAGCCCCAGCATTTT. This translates into CASSTRLRDSNQPQHF.

The chain employs TRBV28 and TRBJ2-1, with a weak D call TRBD1 (6 bases). Germline V gives CDR1 MDHEN, CDR2 SYDVKM. The CDR3 spans 13 residues. Trimming left V 11 bases short and J 0 bases short, with 11 bases between. The CDR3 DNA reads TGTGCCGGCCAGGGGAGCTCCTACAATGAGCAGTTCTTC. It translates to CAGQGSSYNEQFF.

This chain joins TRBV5-1 and TRBJ2-7; 7 bases match TRBD2. V shed 4 bases and J 0 bases; nucleotides not matched to a gene: 7. Germline V gene data show CDR1 as SGHRS and CDR2 as YFSETQ. The CDR3 sequence is 15 residues long. CDR3 DNA: TGCGCCAGCAGCAGCGGGGCGGGGAACTCCTACGAGCAGTACTTC. As protein: CASSSGAGNSYEQYF.